The sequence of this TCR beta chain was determined in a study of cytomegalovirus exposure and HLA in healthy donors. As to this clone: What it binds is not known.

The J segment lost 6 bases and the V segment lost 2 bases, leaving 9 bases of the junction unmatched. The CDR3 is 16 amino acids. CDR1 is SGHDN, CDR2 FVKESK, per germline. Use of 60 Vbeta and 13 Jbeta primers characterized the PCR. The data were produced by immunoSEQ multiplex PCR, yet TCRdb's version contains in-frame clones alone and is incomplete. The table has approximately 160,000 clones, approximately 80% seen once; the top ten hold 5% to 6.5%. General observations from the study: Indistinguishable V segments, including TRBV6-2 and TRBV6-3, were excluded. Reports indicate that TCR beta sequences accurately predicted the HLA-A and HLA-B alleles of most subjects.

The chain is built from TRBV14 and TRBJ1-5; 8 bases are shared with TRBD1. The sequenced sample was PBMCs. This TCR was sampled from a man aged 30 to 39 in good health and CMV-seropositive. CDR3 DNA sequence: TGTGCCAGCAGCCAATCCCCCGGGCAGGGGGCTCAGCCCCAGCATTTT. Translation gives CASSQSPGQGAQPQHF.